These T cell receptor beta chains were read from a single sample in a study of tumor-infiltrating lymphocytes in primary liver carcinoma. One entry per CDR3 protein results from TCRdb running MiXCR on the multiplex PCR reads. This sample has about 110,000 distinct CDR3 sequences, with roughly 85% found just once. The specimen sequenced was liver tumor tissue from sampling region 3. The receptors stem from a man between 35 and 55 years old with primary liver carcinoma and hepatitis B virus infection. CDR3s include the opening cysteine and the closing phenylalanine or tryptophan. D genes are given only for firm matches.

D: TRBD2; V: TRBV6-5; J: TRBJ2-2; length: 15; CDR3: CASSSPVGGPGELFF
D: -; V: TRBV6-2/TRBV6-3; J: TRBJ2-3; length: 16; CDR3: CASSFLGRLRGDAQYF
D: -; V: TRBV4-2; J: TRBJ1-2; length: 11; CDR3: CASNREGGYTF
D: TRBD1; V: TRBV5-1; J: TRBJ1-1; length: 15; CDR3: CDSSLQTGMNTKAFF
D: -; V: TRBV6-1; J: TRBJ2-1; length: 15; CDR3: CASGSGTTSSDVQSF
D: -; V: TRBV28; J: TRBJ2-7; length: 13; CDR3: CACRGGGSHEQYF
D: -; V: TRBV10-2; J: TRBJ1-2; length: 13; CDR3: CAGSEIVNYGYTF
D: TRBD2; V: TRBV6-2/TRBV6-3; J: TRBJ2-7; length: 13; CDR3: CASSAGRDCEQYF
D: -; V: TRBV20-1; J: TRBJ2-1; length: 16; CDR3: CSAQGGPWDAYNEQFF
D: -; V: TRBV10-2; J: TRBJ1-2; length: 13; CDR3: CASSEILNYGYTF
D: -; V: TRBV7-3; J: TRBJ2-2; length: 14; CDR3: CASSLTLASGELFF
D: -; V: TRBV29-1; J: TRBJ2-7; length: 14; CDR3: CSAQGLEGDYEQYF
D: -; V: TRBV6-2/TRBV6-3; J: TRBJ1-1; length: 16; CDR3: CANTIIWTRVVTKAFF
D: -; V: TRBV28; J: TRBJ2-3; length: 14; CDR3: CAGSFEGGTDTQYF
D: -; V: TRBV4-1; J: TRBJ2-1; length: 16; CDR3: CANSQDPTWPYNKQFF
D: -; V: TRBV12-3/TRBV12-4; J: TRBJ1-1; length: 14; CDR3: CASCPRTADTEAFF
D: -; V: TRBV12-3/TRBV12-4; J: TRBJ1-5; length: 13; CDR3: CASTKRLSQPQHF
D: TRBD1; V: TRBV29-1; J: TRBJ1-1; length: 13; CDR3: CSAPGQLVAEAFF
D: -; V: TRBV5-5; J: TRBJ2-2; length: 14; CDR3: CTSSSGGGGGELFF
D: -; V: TRBV6-6; J: TRBJ1-3; length: 15; CDR3: CASSYTENSGNTIYF
D: TRBD1; V: TRBV4-2; J: TRBJ1-2; length: 18; CDR3: CASRRSSRGGGASYGYTF
D: TRBD1; V: TRBV28; J: TRBJ2-7; length: 16; CDR3: CARSPPGQGQRGEQYF
D: -; V: TRBV10-3; J: TRBJ1-5; length: 16; CDR3: CAISDRRGGAGQPQHF
D: TRBD1; V: TRBV9; J: TRBJ2-5; length: 14; CDR3: CASSIQGASETQYF
D: TRBD2; V: TRBV11-1; J: TRBJ2-4; length: 17; CDR3: CFTSFHGTSGTKNIQYF
D: TRBD2; V: TRBV29-1; J: TRBJ2-2; length: 15; CDR3: CSVGTSAANTGELSF
D: -; V: TRBV30; J: TRBJ1-2; length: 12; CDR3: CAWNLQEDGYTF